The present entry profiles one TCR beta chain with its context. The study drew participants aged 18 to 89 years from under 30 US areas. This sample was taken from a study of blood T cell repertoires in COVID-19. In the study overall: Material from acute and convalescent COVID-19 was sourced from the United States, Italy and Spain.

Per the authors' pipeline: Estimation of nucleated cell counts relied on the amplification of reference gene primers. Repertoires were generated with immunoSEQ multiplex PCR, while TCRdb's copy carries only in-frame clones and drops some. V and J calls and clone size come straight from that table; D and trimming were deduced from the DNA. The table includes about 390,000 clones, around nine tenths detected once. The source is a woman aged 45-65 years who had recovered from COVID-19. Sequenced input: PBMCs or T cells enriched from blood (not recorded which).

The CDR3 reads CASALSGGATDEQFF. CDR3 DNA sequence: TGTGCTAGTGCCCTCAGCGGGGGGGCAACCGATGAGCAGTTCTTC. The chain links TRBV12-5 to TRBJ2-1; 10 positions match TRBD2. This CDR3 is 15 amino acids long. The V segment lost 7 bases and the J segment 8 bases; nucleotides outside the gene matches: 11. The germline CDR1 and CDR2 sequences are LGHNT and FRNRAP. The full variable domain, its missing parts supplied by reference TRBV12-5 and TRBJ2-1, is DARVTQTPRHKVTEMGQEVTMRCQPILGHNTVFWYRQTMMQGLELLAYFRNRAPLDDSGMPKDRFSAEMPDATLATLKIQPSEPRDSAVYFCASALSGGATDEQFFGPGTRLTVL.